This T cell receptor beta chain was observed in a study of OX40 agonist ivuxolimab in advanced cancers. Findings of the study overall: CD8+ T cells were the subset that, on average, had more expanded clones than CD4+.

TCRdb's copy holds only in-frame clones and misses some; the assay was immunoSEQ multiplex PCR. Of about 90,000 clones listed, more than 75% are singletons. Comments on this clone: The antigen remains undetermined.

Baseline, cycle 4 day 1, and cycle 7 day 1 were the blood sampling points. The CDR3 sequence is 14 residues long. Unmatched junction bases numbered 5, after V lost 7 bases and J lost 1 base. Germline CDR1 and CDR2: ENHRY and SYGVKD. The chain combines TRBV10-3 with TRBJ2-7; 9 nucleotides align to TRBD1. The sequence was obtained from an adult with an advanced solid tumor such as melanoma, head and neck, liver or kidney cancer. Sequenced material: CD4+ or CD8+ T cells sorted from blood, taken in a trial of the OX40 agonist ivuxolimab. CDR3 sequence (DNA): TGTGCCATCACGCCAGGGACAGGGTCCTACGAGCAGTACTTC. Protein: CAITPGTGSYEQYF.